The 8 T cell receptor beta chains below come from one sample, sequenced in a study of cytomegalovirus exposure and HLA in healthy donors. With 60 Vbeta and 13 Jbeta primers, the PCR was carried out. Profiling relied on immunoSEQ multiplex PCR, and the TCRdb table lists in-frame clones only, not all of them. The table has about 110,000 clones, around 79% seen once; the top ten hold roughly 1.2%. Sequencing was done on a sample of PBMCs. These receptors were taken from a woman younger than 45 in good health and CMV-seronegative.

The chain has TRBV7-2 and TRBJ1-5, with TRBD1 matching 9 bases. J lost 1 base, V lost 1 base, and 2 bases had no gene match. The germline gives CDR1 SGHTA, CDR2 FQGNSA. The CDR3 sequence is 16 residues long. The CDR3 DNA follows: TGTGCCAGCAGCTTAGTGGGACAGGGCAGCAATCAGCCCCAGCATTTT. Translation: CASSLVGQGSNQPQHF.

On this clone itself: The junction and the germline gene differ at one end; a read error may be behind it. This sequence joins TRBV15 and TRBJ1-5; TRBD1 matches at 7 bases. This CDR3 has 14 residues. Germline V gene sequence: CDR1 LNHNV, CDR2 YYDKDF (reference sequence). The CDR3 region is CATSGDRGNQPQHF. The CDR3 coding sequence is TGTGCCACCAGCGGAGACAGGGGCAATCAGCCCCAGCATTTT.

J is TRBJ1-2 and V is TRBV28; D remains ambiguous. Germline V gives CDR1 MDHEN, CDR2 SYDVKM. The CDR3 runs to 14 residues. Trimming pared 3 bases from V and 4 bases from J, leaving 12 bases between. DNA of the CDR3: TGTGCCAGCAGTTTGAGGTTTCTAGGCTATGGCTACACCTTC. Translating it yields CASSLRFLGYGYTF.

This sequence joins TRBV6-5 and TRBJ1-1; possible D gene TRBD1, 6 bases. Trimming left V 8 bases short and J 6 bases short, with 19 bases between. The CDR3 consists of 14 residues. Germline lookup yields CDR1 MNHEY and CDR2 SVGAGI. Here the CDR3 reads CASRPSGGGSEAFF. The CDR3 DNA is TGTGCCAGCCGTCCCTCCGGCGGGGGCTCTGAAGCTTTCTTT.

The rearrangement links TRBV7-9 to TRBJ2-7, with TRBD2 as a possible D gene (5 bases). V lost 0 bases to trimming and J lost 7 bases, with 7 bases between them. The CDR3 runs to 12 residues. Germline loops: CDR1 SEHNR, CDR2 FQNEAQ (reference sequence). Written as DNA, the CDR3 is TGTGCCAGCAGCTTAGCGCGGAGGGAGCAGTACTTC. It yields the protein CASSLARREQYF.

This chain uses TRBV7-8 with TRBJ1-2, with D tentatively TRBD1 (6 bases). CDR3 length equals 15 residues. Germline V gene sequence: CDR1 SGHVS, CDR2 FQNEAQ. Trimming left V 5 bases short and J 0 bases short, with 13 bases between. The chain's CDR3 is CASSHLGGANYGYTF. The DNA of the CDR3 is TGTGCCAGCAGCCATTTAGGGGGGGCTAACTATGGCTACACCTTC.

The DNA for the CDR3 is TGTGCCAGCAGTCAAGCGACGGCTTCTGGATCCTACGAGCAGTACTTC. It translates to CASSQATASGSYEQYF. This chain uses TRBV7-6 with TRBJ2-7; no reliable D call. Germline V gene data show CDR1 as SGHVS and CDR2 as FNYEAQ. V was trimmed by 6 bases and J by 1 base, leaving 19 bases between them. The CDR3 sequence is 16 residues long. The full variable domain, its missing parts supplied by reference TRBV7-6 and TRBJ2-7, is GAGVSQSPRYKVTKRGQDVALRCDPISGHVSLYWYRQALGQGPEFLTYFNYEAQQDKSGLPNDRFSAERPEGSISTLTIQRTEQRDSAMYRCASSQATASGSYEQYFGPGTRLTVT.

The CDR3 sequence is CASSQASGTSGLTYNEQFF. The CDR3 DNA reads TGCGCCAGCAGCCAAGCTTCCGGGACTAGCGGACTGACCTACAATGAGCAGTTCTTC. The V gene is TRBV4-1, the J gene TRBJ2-1; 11 bases align to TRBD2. The CDR3 is 19 amino acids. Losses at the gene ends were 1 base for V and 2 bases for J; bases not matched to a gene: 10. The germline gives CDR1 MGHRA, CDR2 YSYEKL.